Presented here are 27 T cell receptor beta chains from one specimen sequenced in a study of T cells in localized non-small cell lung cancer. Method: immunoSEQ multiplex PCR; TCRdb's copy keeps in-frame clones and lacks some. The profile shows around 91,000 clones, roughly 86% of them singletons. This specimen was peripheral blood, taken before any cancer treatment. All receptors derive from a man aged 40-75 years with stage I squamous cell lung carcinoma.

V and J are TRBV18 and TRBJ2-5; TRBD2 agrees at 8 bases. The CDR3 consists of 16 residues. J was trimmed by 1 base and V by 2 bases; bases with no gene match: 6. Germline CDR1 is KGHSH and CDR2 is LQKENI. The CDR3 reads CASSPILSGTQETQYF. CDR3 bases: TGTGCCAGCTCACCAATTCTTAGCGGGACCCAAGAGACCCAGTACTTC.

The chain recombines TRBV30 with TRBJ1-5; D might be TRBD1 (6 bases). Germline loops: CDR1 GTSNPN, CDR2 SVGIG (reference sequence). The CDR3 runs 15 residues. V was cut by 7 bases and J by 0 bases, with 16 bases left in between. The CDR3 region is CAFRAGVTSNQPQHF. The DNA of the CDR3 is TGTGCCTTCCGGGCAGGGGTTACTAGCAATCAGCCCCAGCATTTT. The full variable domain, rest sourced from reference TRBV30 and TRBJ1-5, is SQTIHQWPATLVQPVGSPLSLECTVEGTSNPNLYWYRQAAGRGLQLLFYSVGIGQISSEVPQNLSASRPQDRQFILSSKKLLLSDSGFYLCAFRAGVTSNQPQHFGDGTRLSIL.

V usage is TRBV6-6 and J usage is TRBJ2-2; 7 bases fit TRBD1. J gave up 1 base and V 6 bases, and 5 bases lay outside the gene matches. CDR1 MNHNY and CDR2 SVGAGI come from the germline V gene (reference sequence). This CDR3 has 15 residues. The CDR3 DNA sequence: TGTGCCAGCAGAACAGGGGCCATGAACACCGGGGAGCTGTTTTTT. It translates to CASRTGAMNTGELFF.

The J gene is TRBJ2-5, the V gene TRBV13, with D possibly matching TRBD2 (5 bases). CDR1 and CDR2 (germline): PRHDT, FYEKMQ (reference sequence). V lost 5 bases and J lost 2, with 15 bases in between. CDR3 size: 15 residues. The CDR3 DNA reads TGTGCCAGCAGCACCCGGACCAGGAGGCAAGAGACCCAGTACTTC. As protein: CASSTRTRRQETQYF.

This clone has more than one count but fewer than ten. This chain links TRBV25-1 with TRBJ1-1; D is possibly TRBD1 (5 bases). V was trimmed by 5 bases and J by 1 base, leaving 11 bases between them. Germline V CDR1 and CDR2: MGHDK, SYGVNS. The CDR3 consists of 14 residues. The CDR3 nucleotides read TGTGCCAGCAGTACTCACAGGAGGAACACTGAAGCTTTCTTT. Its translation is CASSTHRRNTEAFF.

The rearrangement joins TRBV5-1 to TRBJ2-7; D is undetermined. The CDR3 length is 14 residues. In germline, CDR1 is SGHRS, CDR2 YFSETQ. V was cut by 1 base and J by 5 bases, with 13 bases left in between. CDR3 region: CASSLIGIVNEQYF. CDR3 nucleotide sequence: TGCGCCAGCAGCTTGATAGGGATCGTGAACGAGCAGTACTTC.

The CDR3 protein is CASGRTSGGSSYEQYF. In DNA, the CDR3 is TGTGCTAGTGGCCGGACTAGCGGGGGAAGCTCCTACGAGCAGTACTTC. The gene calls are TRBV12-5 and TRBJ2-7; TRBD2 aligns across 13 bases. The CDR3 is 16 residues long. CDR1 and CDR2 (germline): LGHNT, FRNRAP. After removal of 6 bases from V and 0 bases from J, the junction contained 5 bases not matched to a gene.

The chain carries TRBV6-6 and TRBJ2-7; possibly TRBD2 for D (6 bases). The CDR3 sequence is 14 residues long. Trimming removed 8 bases from V and 7 bases from J, with 21 bases in between. Germline V lookup: CDR1 MNHNY, CDR2 SVGAGI (reference sequence). CDR3 DNA: TGTGCCAGCGGGCAGGGAGGACCACTTTTTGAGCAGTACTTC. Encoded protein: CASGQGGPLFEQYF.

The V call is TRBV2, the J call TRBJ1-6; no reliable D call. Trimming took 0 bases from V and 8 from J, leaving 17 bases between them. Germline CDR1 is SNHLY and CDR2 is FYNNEI. The CDR3 covers 17 residues. This CDR3 reads CASSEALVSSLYSPLHF. The CDR3 region has the DNA TGTGCCAGCAGTGAAGCGCTGGTTTCGTCCCTCTATTCACCCCTCCACTTT.

The V gene is TRBV5-1, the J gene TRBJ2-3, with D possibly being TRBD1 (5 bases). This CDR3 is 14 amino acids long. The V gene's germline CDR1 is SGHRS and CDR2 YFSETQ. Trimming took 0 bases from V and 4 from J, leaving 9 bases between them. This chain's CDR3 is CASSLASGPDTQYF. The CDR3 DNA reads as TGCGCCAGCAGCTTGGCCTCAGGGCCAGATACGCAGTATTTT.

The chain recombines TRBV7-9 with TRBJ2-5; possible D gene TRBD2, 5 bases. V was cut by 4 bases and J by 2 bases, with 11 bases left in between. Germline assignment: CDR1 SEHNR and CDR2 FQNEAQ (reference sequence). The CDR3 spans 14 residues. CDR3 sequence (DNA): TGTGCCAGCAGCTACCAGAGCGGACAAGAGACCCAGTACTTC. Amino acid sequence: CASSYQSGQETQYF.

The CDR3 nucleotides read TGTGCCAGCAGGGGGGTTCCCACAGATACGCAGTATTTT. Translating gives CASRGVPTDTQYF. The chain uses TRBV28 and TRBJ2-3, with D perhaps assigned TRBD1 or TRBD2 (5 bases each). Germline V gives CDR1 MDHEN, CDR2 SYDVKM. V was pared by 6 bases and J by 2 bases, with 9 bases between. This CDR3 has 13 residues.

For the CDR3, the DNA is TGTGCCAGCAGCCCACAGGACCTGGTGGGTGAGCAGTTCTTC. It specifies CASSPQDLVGEQFF. The V and J genes are TRBV7-9 and TRBJ2-1; a weak D match, TRBD1 (5 bases). The germline CDR1 and CDR2 sequences are SEHNR and FQNEAQ (reference sequence). V dropped 5 bases and J dropped 9 bases, with 17 bases sitting between them. The CDR3 length is 14 residues. Supplemented by reference TRBV7-9 and TRBJ2-1, the full variable domain reads DTGVSQNPRHKITKRGQNVTFRCDPISEHNRLYWYRQTLGQGPEFLTYFQNEAQLEKSRLLSDRFSAERPKGSFSTLEIQRTEQGDSAMYLCASSPQDLVGEQFFGPGTRLTVL.

The CDR3 DNA reads as TGTGCCAGTAGTATATATAGAGGACAGCATCAGCCCCAGCATTTT. This codes for CASSIYRGQHQPQHF. The rearrangement links TRBV19 to TRBJ1-5; tentatively, D is TRBD1 (6 bases). Per germline, CDR1 LNHDA and CDR2 SQIVND (reference sequence). V lost 2 bases to trimming and J lost 5 bases, with 13 bases between them. The CDR3 length is 15 residues.

The V gene is TRBV2, the J gene TRBJ2-2; D possibly corresponds to TRBD1 (5 bases). The CDR3 contains 15 residues. V lost 6 bases and J 7 bases, leaving 18 bases between the germline ends. Germline V gene data show CDR1 as SNHLY and CDR2 as FYNNEI. The DNA of the CDR3 is TGTGCCAGCAGATCAGACGGAGAAGGGGTCGGGGAGCTGTTTTTT. It yields the protein CASRSDGEGVGELFF.

This chain joins TRBV6-5 and TRBJ1-2; TRBD1 aligns across 9 bases. J lost 2 bases, V lost 6 bases, and 1 base had no gene match. Germline V CDR1 and CDR2: MNHEY, SVGAGI. The CDR3 runs 13 residues. CDR3 coding DNA: TGTGCCAGCAGGGGACAGGGAAACTATGGCTACACCTTC. This encodes CASRGQGNYGYTF.

In this sample, this clone turned up a few times. The genes are TRBV20-1 and TRBJ1-2, with D unclear. With 6 bases removed from V and 3 bases from J, the gap between germline ends came to 8 bases. The V gene's germline CDR1 is DFQATT and CDR2 SNEGSKA (reference sequence). The CDR3 is 11 amino acids. CDR3 loop: CSARIYYGYTF. The CDR3 DNA reads TGCAGTGCCCGGATCTACTATGGCTACACCTTC.

This clone was observed a single time. The chain recombines TRBV7-8 with TRBJ1-5; weak D call: TRBD1 (5 bases). Germline-derived CDR1 and CDR2 are SGHVS and FQNEAQ. The V end was cut by 5 bases, the J end by 0 bases, with 17 bases between. The CDR3 totals 17 residues. The CDR3 loop reads CASSPGLRAYSNQPQHF. CDR3 in DNA: TGTGCCAGCAGCCCAGGCCTCAGGGCTTATAGCAATCAGCCCCAGCATTTT. The whole variable domain, remainder taken from reference TRBV7-8 and TRBJ1-5, is GAGVSQSPRYKVAKRGQDVALRCDPISGHVSLFWYQQALGQGPEFLTYFQNEAQLDKSGLPSDRFFAERPEGSVSTLKIQRTQQEDSAVYLCASSPGLRAYSNQPQHFGDGTRLSIL.

The rearrangement joins TRBV5-3 to TRBJ1-5, with D perhaps TRBD1 (5 bases). TRBV5-3 is treated as an ORF (open reading frame) with a function not yet certain. This CDR3 is 14 amino acids long. Trimming shortened V by 4 bases and J by 5 bases, and 13 bases separated the two germline ends. The CDR3 here is CARSRGEPDQPQHF. CDR3 nucleotide sequence: TGTGCCAGAAGCCGAGGGGAACCAGATCAGCCCCAGCATTTT.

This chain links TRBV16 with TRBJ1-1; unclear D gene. Germline V gives CDR1 KGHSY, CDR2 FQNENV. CDR3 length: 15 residues. The ends were cut back, 0 bases at V and 0 bases at J, with 8 bases in the middle. CDR3 amino acids: CASSQSGVLNTEAFF. CDR3 sequence (DNA): TGTGCCAGCAGCCAATCCGGGGTTTTGAACACTGAAGCTTTCTTT.

The V gene is TRBV7-2, the J gene TRBJ2-7; perhaps TRBD1 as D (5 bases). The length of the CDR3 is 13 residues. V lost 1 base to trimming and J lost 3 bases, with 7 bases between them. The germline CDR1 and CDR2 sequences are SGHTA and FQGNSA. This CDR3 is CASSLDRSYEQYF. The CDR3 region has the DNA TGTGCCAGCAGCTTAGACAGGAGCTACGAGCAGTACTTC.

The rearrangement links TRBV2 to TRBJ2-7, with D possibly being TRBD1 or TRBD2 (5 bases each). The CDR3 is made up of 12 amino acids. Germline lookup yields CDR1 SNHLY and CDR2 FYNNEI. V gave up 7 bases and J gave up 6 bases, with 13 bases separating them. The CDR3, as DNA: TGTGCCAGCACTGGTCGGGGACCCGAGCAGTACTTC. The encoded protein is CASTGRGPEQYF. The full variable domain, with the rest looked up from reference TRBV2 and TRBJ2-7, is EPEVTQTPSHQVTQMGQEVILRCVPISNHLYFYWYRQILGQKVEFLVSFYNNEISEKSEIFDDQFSVERPDGSNFTLKIRSTKLEDSAMYFCASTGRGPEQYFGPGTRLTVT.

The chain combines TRBV6-5 with TRBJ1-2; no firm D call. Looked up from germline, CDR1 is MNHEY and CDR2 is SVGAGI. The CDR3 consists of 12 residues. With 10 bases removed from V and 4 bases from J, the gap between germline ends came to 13 bases. The DNA of the CDR3 is TGTGCCACGTTGGAGGGTCGCTATGGCTACACCTTC. This sequence encodes CATLEGRYGYTF.

The J gene is TRBJ2-2, the V gene TRBV7-9; tentatively, D is TRBD1 (5 bases). The CDR3 has 16 residues. Germline lookup yields CDR1 SEHNR and CDR2 FQNEAQ (reference sequence). Trimming cost V 3 bases and J 0 bases, with 11 bases left between them. CDR3 region: CASSFSSGSNTGELFF. The CDR3 nucleotides are TGTGCCAGCAGCTTTTCCTCAGGGTCGAACACCGGGGAGCTGTTTTTT.

This chain joins TRBV25-1 and TRBJ1-6; D is unresolved. V was clipped by 3 bases and J by 7 bases, with 13 bases between them. The CDR3 length is 15 residues. Germline loops: CDR1 MGHDK, CDR2 SYGVNS. The CDR3 nucleotides are TGTGCCAGCAGTGAGGCTGCTGGGAGGAATTCACCCCTCCACTTT. Its protein is CASSEAAGRNSPLHF.

The V gene is TRBV6-1, the J gene TRBJ1-1; possible D gene TRBD1, 5 bases. Germline V CDR1 and CDR2: MNHNS, SASEGT. The V end lost 5 bases, the J end lost 7 bases, and 20 bases lay between the germline ends. The CDR3 has 15 amino acids. CDR3 sequence (DNA): TGTGCCAGCAGTATATACTGGCAGGGACGTGTTGAAGCTTTCTTT. Protein: CASSIYWQGRVEAFF.

The chain uses TRBV4-1 and TRBJ2-5; weak D call: TRBD2 (7 bases). Germline V lookup: CDR1 MGHRA, CDR2 YSYEKL. This CDR3 region has 15 residues. Trimming removed 4 bases at V and 2 bases at J, with 14 bases between. CDR3 sequence: CASSRMGGTQETQYF. In DNA, the CDR3 is TGCGCCAGCAGCCGGATGGGGGGGACACAAGAGACCCAGTACTTC.